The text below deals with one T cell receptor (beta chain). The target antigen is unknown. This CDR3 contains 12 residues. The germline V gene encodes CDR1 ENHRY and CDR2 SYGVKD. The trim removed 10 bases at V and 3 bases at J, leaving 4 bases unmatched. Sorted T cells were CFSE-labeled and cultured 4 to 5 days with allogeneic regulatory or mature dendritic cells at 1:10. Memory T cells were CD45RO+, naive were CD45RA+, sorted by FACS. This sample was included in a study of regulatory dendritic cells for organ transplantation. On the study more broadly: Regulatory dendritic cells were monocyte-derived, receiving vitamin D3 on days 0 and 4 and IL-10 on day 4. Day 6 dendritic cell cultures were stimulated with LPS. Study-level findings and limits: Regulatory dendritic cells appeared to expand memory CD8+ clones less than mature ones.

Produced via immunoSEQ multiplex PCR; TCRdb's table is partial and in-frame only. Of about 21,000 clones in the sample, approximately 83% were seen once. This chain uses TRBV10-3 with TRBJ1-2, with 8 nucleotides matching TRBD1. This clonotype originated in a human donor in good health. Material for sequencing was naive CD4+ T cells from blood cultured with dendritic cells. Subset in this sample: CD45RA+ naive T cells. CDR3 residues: CATGDRYYGYTF. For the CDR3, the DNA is TGTGCCACCGGGGACAGGTACTATGGCTACACCTTC.